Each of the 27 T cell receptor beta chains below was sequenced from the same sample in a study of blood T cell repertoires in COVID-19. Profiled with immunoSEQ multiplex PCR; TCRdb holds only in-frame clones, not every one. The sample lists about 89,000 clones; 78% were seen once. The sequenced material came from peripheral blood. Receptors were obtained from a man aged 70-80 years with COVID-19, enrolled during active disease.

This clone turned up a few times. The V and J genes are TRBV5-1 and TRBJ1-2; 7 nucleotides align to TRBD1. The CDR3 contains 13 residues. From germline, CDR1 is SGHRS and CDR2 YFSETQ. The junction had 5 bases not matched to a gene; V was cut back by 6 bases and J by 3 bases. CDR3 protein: CASKTGMDYGYTF. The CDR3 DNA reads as TGCGCCAGCAAGACAGGGATGGACTATGGCTACACCTTC.

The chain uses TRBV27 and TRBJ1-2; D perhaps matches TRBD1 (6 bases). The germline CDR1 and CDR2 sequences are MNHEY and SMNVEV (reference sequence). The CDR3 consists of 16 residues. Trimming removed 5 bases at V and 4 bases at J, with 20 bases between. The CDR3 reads CASSAIFRDTVYGYTF. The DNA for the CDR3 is TGTGCCAGCAGTGCGATCTTCCGGGACACGGTCTATGGCTACACCTTC.

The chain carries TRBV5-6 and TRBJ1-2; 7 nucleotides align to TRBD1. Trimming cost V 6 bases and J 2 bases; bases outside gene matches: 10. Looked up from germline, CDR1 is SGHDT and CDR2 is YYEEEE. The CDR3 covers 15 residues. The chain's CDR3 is CASNTFDRENYGYTF. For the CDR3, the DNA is TGTGCCAGCAACACTTTTGACAGGGAGAACTATGGCTACACCTTC.

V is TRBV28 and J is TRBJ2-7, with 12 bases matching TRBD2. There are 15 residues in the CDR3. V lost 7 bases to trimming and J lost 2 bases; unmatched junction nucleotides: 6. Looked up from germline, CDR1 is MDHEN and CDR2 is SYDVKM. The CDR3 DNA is TGTGCCAGCACCTCCCTAGCGGGAGGGACCTACGAGCAGTACTTC. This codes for CASTSLAGGTYEQYF.

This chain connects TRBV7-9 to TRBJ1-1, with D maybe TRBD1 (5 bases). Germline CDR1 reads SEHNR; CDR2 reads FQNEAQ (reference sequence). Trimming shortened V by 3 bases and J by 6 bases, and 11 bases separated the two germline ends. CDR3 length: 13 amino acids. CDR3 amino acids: CASSLDGGAEAFF. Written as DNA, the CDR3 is TGTGCCAGCAGCTTGGACGGAGGGGCTGAAGCTTTCTTT.

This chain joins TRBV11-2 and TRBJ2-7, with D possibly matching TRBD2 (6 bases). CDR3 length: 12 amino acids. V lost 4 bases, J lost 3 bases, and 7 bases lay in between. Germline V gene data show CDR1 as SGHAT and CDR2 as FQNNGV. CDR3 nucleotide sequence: TGTGCCAGCAGCTCCGGGAGCTACGAGCAGTACTTC. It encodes CASSSGSYEQYF. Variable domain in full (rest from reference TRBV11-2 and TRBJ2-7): EAGVAQSPRYKIIEKRQSVAFWCNPISGHATLYWYQQILGQGPKLLIQFQNNGVVDDSQLPKDRFSAERLKGVDSTLKIQPAKLEDSAVYLCASSSGSYEQYFGPGTRLTVT.

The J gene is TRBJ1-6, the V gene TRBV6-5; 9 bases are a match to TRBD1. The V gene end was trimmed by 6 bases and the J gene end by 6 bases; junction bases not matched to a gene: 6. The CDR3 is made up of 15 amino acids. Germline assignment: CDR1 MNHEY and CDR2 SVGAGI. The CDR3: CASSRQGVFNSPLHF. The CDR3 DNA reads TGTGCCAGCAGCCGACAGGGGGTTTTTAATTCACCCCTCCACTTT.

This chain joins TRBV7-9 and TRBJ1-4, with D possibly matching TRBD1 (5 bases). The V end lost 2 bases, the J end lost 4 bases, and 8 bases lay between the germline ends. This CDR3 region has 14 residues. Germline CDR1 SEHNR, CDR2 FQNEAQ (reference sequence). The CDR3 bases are TGTGCCAGCAGCTTATTCCAGGGTAATGAAAAACTGTTTTTT. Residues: CASSLFQGNEKLFF.

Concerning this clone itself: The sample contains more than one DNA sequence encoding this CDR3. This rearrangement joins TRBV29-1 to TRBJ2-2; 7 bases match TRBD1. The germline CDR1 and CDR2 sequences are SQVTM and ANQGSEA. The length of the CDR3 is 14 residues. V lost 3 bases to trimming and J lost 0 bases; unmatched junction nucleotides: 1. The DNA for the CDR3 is TGCAGCGTTGACGGACAGGCGAACACCGGGGAGCTGTTTTTT. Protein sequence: CSVDGQANTGELFF.

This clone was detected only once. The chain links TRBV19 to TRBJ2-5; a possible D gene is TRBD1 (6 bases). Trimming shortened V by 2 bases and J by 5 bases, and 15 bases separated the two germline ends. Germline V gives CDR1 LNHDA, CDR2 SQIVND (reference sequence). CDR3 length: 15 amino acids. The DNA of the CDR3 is TGTGCCAGTAGTATATATACAGGGCCGGTTGAGACCCAGTACTTC. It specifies CASSIYTGPVETQYF.

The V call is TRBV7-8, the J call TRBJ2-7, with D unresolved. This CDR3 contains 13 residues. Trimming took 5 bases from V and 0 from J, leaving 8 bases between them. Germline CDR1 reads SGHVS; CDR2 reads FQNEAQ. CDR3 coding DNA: TGTGCCAGCAGCCTCAGAATCTCCTACGAGCAGTACTTC. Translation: CASSLRISYEQYF.

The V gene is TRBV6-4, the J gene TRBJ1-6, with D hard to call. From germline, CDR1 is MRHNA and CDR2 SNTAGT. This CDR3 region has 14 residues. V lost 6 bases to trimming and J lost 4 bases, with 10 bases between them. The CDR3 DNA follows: TGTGCCAGCAGCCCCGGGATTTATAATTCACCCCTCCACTTT. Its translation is CASSPGIYNSPLHF.

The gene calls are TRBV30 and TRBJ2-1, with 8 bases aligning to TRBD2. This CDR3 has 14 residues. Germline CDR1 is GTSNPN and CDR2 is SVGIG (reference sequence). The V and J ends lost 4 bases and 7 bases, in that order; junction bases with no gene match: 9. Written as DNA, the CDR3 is TGTGCCTGGAATGGGGGGATAGCGGGGAATGAGCAGTTCTTC. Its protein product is CAWNGGIAGNEQFF.

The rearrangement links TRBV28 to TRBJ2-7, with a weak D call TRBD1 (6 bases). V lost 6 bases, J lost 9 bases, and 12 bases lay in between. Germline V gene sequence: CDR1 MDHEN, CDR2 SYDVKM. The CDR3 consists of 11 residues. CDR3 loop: CASSKSTGQYF. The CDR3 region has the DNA TGTGCCAGCAGCAAATCGACAGGGCAGTACTTC.

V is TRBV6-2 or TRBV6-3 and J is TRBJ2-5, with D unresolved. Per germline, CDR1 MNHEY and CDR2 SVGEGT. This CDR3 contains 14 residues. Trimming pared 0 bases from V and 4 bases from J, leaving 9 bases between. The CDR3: CASSYSYSSETQYF. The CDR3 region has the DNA TGTGCCAGCAGTTACTCGTACTCATCAGAGACCCAGTACTTC.

The CDR3 loop is CASSPGGRLVGTQYF. The CDR3 DNA is TGTGCCAGCAGCCCAGGAGGCCGACTGGTCGGTACGCAGTATTTT. The genes are TRBV9 and TRBJ2-3; D may be TRBD2 (5 bases). The CDR3 is 15 amino acids. Germline CDR1 SGDLS, CDR2 YYNGEE. Trimming took off 4 bases at V and 8 bases at J, with 20 bases between the two ends. Combining the CDR3 with reference TRBV9 and TRBJ2-3 gives the whole variable domain DSGVTQTPKHLITATGQRVTLRCSPRSGDLSVYWYQQSLDQGLQFLIQYYNGEERAKGNILERFSAQQFPDLHSELNLSSLELGDSALYFCASSPGGRLVGTQYFGPGTRLTVL.

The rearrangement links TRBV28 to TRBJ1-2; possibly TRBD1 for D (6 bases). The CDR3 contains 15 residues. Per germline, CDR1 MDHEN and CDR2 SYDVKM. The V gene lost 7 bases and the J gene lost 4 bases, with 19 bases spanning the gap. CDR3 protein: CASNPPGGHRYGYTF. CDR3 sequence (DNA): TGTGCCAGCAACCCTCCGGGGGGGCACCGCTATGGCTACACCTTC.

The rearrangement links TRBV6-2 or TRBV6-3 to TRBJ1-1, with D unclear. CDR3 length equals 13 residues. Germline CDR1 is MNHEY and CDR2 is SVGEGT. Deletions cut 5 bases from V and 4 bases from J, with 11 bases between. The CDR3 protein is CASSRGSPTEAFF. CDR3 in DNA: TGTGCCAGCAGTCGGGGTAGTCCCACTGAAGCTTTCTTT.

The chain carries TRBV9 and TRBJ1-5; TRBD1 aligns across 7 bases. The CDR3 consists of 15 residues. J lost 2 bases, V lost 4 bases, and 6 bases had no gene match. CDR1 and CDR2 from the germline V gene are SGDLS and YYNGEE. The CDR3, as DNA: TGTGCCAGCAGCTTGACAGGGTTGGGCAATCAGCCCCAGCATTTT. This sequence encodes CASSLTGLGNQPQHF.

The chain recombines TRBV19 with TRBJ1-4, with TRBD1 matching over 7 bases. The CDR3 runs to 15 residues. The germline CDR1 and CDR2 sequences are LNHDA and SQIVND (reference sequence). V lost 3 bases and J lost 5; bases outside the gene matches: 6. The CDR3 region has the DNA TGTGCCAGTAGTATCCGGGGACAGATAAATGAAAAACTGTTTTTT. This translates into CASSIRGQINEKLFF.

CDR3 region: CAISEPSGQETQYF. DNA of the CDR3: TGTGCCATCAGTGAGCCTAGCGGACAAGAGACCCAGTACTTC. The rearrangement joins TRBV10-3 to TRBJ2-5; 7 bases are a match to TRBD2. This CDR3 spans 14 amino acids. Germline CDR1 and CDR2: ENHRY and SYGVKD. After removal of 2 bases from V and 2 bases from J, the junction contained 2 bases not matched to a gene.

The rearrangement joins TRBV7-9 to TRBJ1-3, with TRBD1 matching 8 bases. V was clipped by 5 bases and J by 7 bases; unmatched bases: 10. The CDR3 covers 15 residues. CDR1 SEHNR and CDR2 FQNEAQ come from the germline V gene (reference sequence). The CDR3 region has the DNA TGTGCCAGCAGCCTCGGACAGGGCCTTGAGAACACCATATATTTT. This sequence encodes CASSLGQGLENTIYF.

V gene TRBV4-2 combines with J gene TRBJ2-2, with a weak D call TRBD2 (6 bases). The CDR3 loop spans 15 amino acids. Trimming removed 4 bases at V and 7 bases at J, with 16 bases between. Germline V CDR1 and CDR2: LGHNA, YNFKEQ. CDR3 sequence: CASSPQTRQNGELFF. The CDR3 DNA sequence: TGTGCCAGCAGCCCTCAGACTAGGCAAAACGGGGAGCTGTTTTTT.

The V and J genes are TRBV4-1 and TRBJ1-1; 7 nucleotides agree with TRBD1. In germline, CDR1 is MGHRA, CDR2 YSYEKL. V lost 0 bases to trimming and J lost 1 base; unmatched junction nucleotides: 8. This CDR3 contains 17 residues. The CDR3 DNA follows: TGCGCCAGCAGCCAAGATTACGGGGCAGGGGGGAACACTGAAGCTTTCTTT. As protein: CASSQDYGAGGNTEAFF.

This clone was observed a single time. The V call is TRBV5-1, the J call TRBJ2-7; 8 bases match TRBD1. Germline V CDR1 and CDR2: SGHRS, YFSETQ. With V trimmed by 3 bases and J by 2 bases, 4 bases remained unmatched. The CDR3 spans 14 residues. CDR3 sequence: CASSSGQGPYEQYF. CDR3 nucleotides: TGCGCCAGCAGCTCTGGACAGGGACCCTACGAGCAGTACTTC.

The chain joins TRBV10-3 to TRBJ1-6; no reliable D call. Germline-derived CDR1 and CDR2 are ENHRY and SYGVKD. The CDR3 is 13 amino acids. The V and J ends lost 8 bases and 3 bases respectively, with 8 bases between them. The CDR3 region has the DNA TGTGCCATCGGTCCAGACTATAATTCACCCCTCCACTTT. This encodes CAIGPDYNSPLHF.

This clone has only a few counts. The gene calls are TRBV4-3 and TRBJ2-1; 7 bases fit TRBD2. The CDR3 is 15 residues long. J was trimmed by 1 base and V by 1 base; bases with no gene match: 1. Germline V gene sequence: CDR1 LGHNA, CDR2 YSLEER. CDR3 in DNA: TGCGCCAGCAGCCAAGGGCGGGGGTCCTACAATGAGCAGTTCTTC. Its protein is CASSQGRGSYNEQFF.